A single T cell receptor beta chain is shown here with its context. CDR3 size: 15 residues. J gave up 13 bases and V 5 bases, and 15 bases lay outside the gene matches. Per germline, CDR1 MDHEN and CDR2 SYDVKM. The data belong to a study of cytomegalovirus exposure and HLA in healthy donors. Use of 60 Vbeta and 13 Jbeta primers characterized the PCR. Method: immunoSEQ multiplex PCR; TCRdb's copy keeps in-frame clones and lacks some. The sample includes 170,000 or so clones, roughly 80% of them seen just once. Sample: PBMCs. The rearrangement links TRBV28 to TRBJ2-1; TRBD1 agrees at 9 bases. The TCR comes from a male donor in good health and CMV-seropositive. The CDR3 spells CASSQSGTGLSYQFF. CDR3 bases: TGTGCCAGCAGTCAATCCGGGACAGGGCTTTCTTACCAGTTCTTC.